This TCR beta chain was found in a study of blood T cells in healthy people across ages (dated by TCRdb to 2015 to 2017). With respect to the entire study: In model experiments, template switching captured roughly one uniquely barcoded TCR beta cDNA molecule for every two T cells. Age-related changes in TCR beta repertoire diversity were measured in the study by deep sequencing normalized with unique cDNA molecular identifiers. The donors were split into four age groups: young (average around 15 years), middle-aged (roughly 39), aged (more than 55) and long-lived (more than 80). To avoid experimental bias, donors of different ages were spread randomly across the sequencing lanes. Using the same blood draw, the study looked at two additional independent replicas of 1 million unique cDNA reads for two donors, one aged 18 to 30 and the other aged 80 or older. On the study overall, not on this receptor specifically: A strong correlation was found between observed TCR beta diversity and the percentage of naive T cells measured by flow cytometry. Observed TCR beta diversity per million T cells fell roughly linearly with age, and a significant reduction was already apparent by age around 44. Estimates of total diversity based on one million sequenced T cells were regarded as lower bounds and as underestimates. The CMV infection status of donors was not known, potentially confounding age-related changes in expanded clonotypes. Compared with the aged group, the long-lived group had more naive CD4+ T cells, fewer expanded clones and increased TCR diversity, suggesting age selection. Conclusive comparison of naive and antigen-experienced compartments was prevented by the profiling of bulk unsorted PBMCs.

Libraries came from 5' RACE. Sequencing was carried out with an Illumina HiSeq 2500. A second roughly 6 to 12 cycle PCR used a sample-barcoded 5' primer and a J-beta primer mix. A template-switch 5' adaptor carrying 12 random nucleotides introduced a unique molecular identifier onto each TCR beta cDNA molecule. Each sample yielded at least 2.5 million CDR3-containing paired-end reads. First-strand cDNA synthesis was performed from all RNA using the Mint cDNA synthesis kit, with priming by a TRBC-specific oligonucleotide. Following uracil-DNA glycosylase treatment, a first 18-cycle PCR with universal primers M1SS and BC2_uni_R was performed on all cDNA. In the original analysis: For normalization, 1 million high-quality reads, each with a distinct molecular identifier, were randomly selected from each sample. Reads with shared molecular identifiers were discarded instead of being binned into consensus sequences. MiTCR, with a Q25 quality threshold and the strictest error-elimination algorithm, was used for CDR3 identification, clonotype clustering and error correction. Lower-bound total TCR beta diversity was estimated with a nonparametric unseen species model using Euler transformation. The public reads were run again by TCRdb, first through fastp at Q25 and then through MiXCR, and only productive beta chains were kept. Here each entry gathers all rows of one CDR3 protein and keeps the most common genes and DNA. The V and J calls reflect TCRdb's pipeline rather than the authors' work. The sample table contains about 400,000 distinct CDR3 sequences; only one count was recorded for about half of them. The ten largest clones represent 51% of the sample.

The donors were roughly 40 Caucasian individuals from Russia, aged roughly 6 to 90 years, who were systemically healthy. Ten milliliters of peripheral blood were drawn from each donor into EDTA-treated Vacutainer tubes. PBMCs were isolated by Ficoll-Paque density-gradient centrifugation, with at least 6 million obtained per sample. Trizol reagent was used to extract total RNA from PBMCs, with at least 5 micrograms per sample. For every donor, flow cytometry on a PBMC aliquot measured the percentage of naive CD45RAhigh/CD27high T cells. Comments on this clonotype: Its specific antigen is unknown. Within one base of it there is no much larger clone, and no base qualities were kept.

The sample taken for sequencing was blood. This TCR came from a man in his 60s in good health.

At the DNA level, the sequence is TGCGCCAGCAGCCCCGGAGCAGGGACTCGTCACAATGAGCAGTTCTTC. Translated, it gives CASSPGAGTRHNEQFF. The rearranged chain carries TRBV5-1 and TRBJ2-1; perhaps TRBD2 is the D gene, with 6 bases matching. V loses 4 bases, J loses 5 bases, and the germline ends lie 19 bases apart. The CDR3 spans 16 residues, from the cysteine through the phenylalanine. Only the CDR3 DNA is retained, 48 bases long and in frame from the first base. The germline V gene sets CDR1 to SGHRS and CDR2 to YFSETQ.